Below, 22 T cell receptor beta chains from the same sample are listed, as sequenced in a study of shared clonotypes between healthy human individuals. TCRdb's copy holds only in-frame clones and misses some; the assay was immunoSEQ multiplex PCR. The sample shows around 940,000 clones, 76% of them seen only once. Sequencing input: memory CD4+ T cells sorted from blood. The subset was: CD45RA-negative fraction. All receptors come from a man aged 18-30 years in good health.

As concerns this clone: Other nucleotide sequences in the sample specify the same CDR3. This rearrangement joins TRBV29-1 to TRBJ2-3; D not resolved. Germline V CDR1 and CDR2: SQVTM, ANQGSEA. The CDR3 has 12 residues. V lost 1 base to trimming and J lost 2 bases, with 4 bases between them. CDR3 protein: CSVEGVTDTQYF. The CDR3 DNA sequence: TGCAGCGTTGAAGGAGTCACAGATACGCAGTATTTT.

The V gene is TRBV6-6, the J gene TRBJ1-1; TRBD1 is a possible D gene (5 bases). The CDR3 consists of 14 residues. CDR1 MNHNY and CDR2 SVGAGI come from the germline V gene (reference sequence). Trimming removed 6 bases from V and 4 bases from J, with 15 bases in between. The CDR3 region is CASRSSQGSTEAFF. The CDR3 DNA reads TGTGCCAGCAGGTCCTCTCAGGGTAGCACTGAAGCTTTCTTT.

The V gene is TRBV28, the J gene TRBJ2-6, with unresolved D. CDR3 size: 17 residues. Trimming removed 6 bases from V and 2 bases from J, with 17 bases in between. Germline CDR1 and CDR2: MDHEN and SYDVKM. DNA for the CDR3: TGTGCCAGCAGCCCCTCGGATTTGGGGACTGGGGCCAACGTCCTGACTTTC. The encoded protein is CASSPSDLGTGANVLTF.

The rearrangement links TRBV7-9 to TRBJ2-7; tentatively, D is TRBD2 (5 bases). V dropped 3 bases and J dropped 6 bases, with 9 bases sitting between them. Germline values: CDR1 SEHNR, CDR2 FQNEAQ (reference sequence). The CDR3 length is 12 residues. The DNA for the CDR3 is TGTGCCAGCAGCTTCGGAGGCTCCGAGCAGTACTTC. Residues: CASSFGGSEQYF.

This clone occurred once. The CDR3 loop reads CASSYSTGYLYEQYF. CDR3 in DNA: TGTGCCAGCAGTTACTCGACAGGGTATCTCTACGAGCAGTACTTC. This sequence joins TRBV6-5 and TRBJ2-7; 7 bases are shared with TRBD1. This CDR3 is built from 15 residues. The J segment lost 3 bases and the V segment lost 0 bases, leaving 5 bases of the junction unmatched. Germline CDR1 and CDR2: MNHEY and SVGAGI.

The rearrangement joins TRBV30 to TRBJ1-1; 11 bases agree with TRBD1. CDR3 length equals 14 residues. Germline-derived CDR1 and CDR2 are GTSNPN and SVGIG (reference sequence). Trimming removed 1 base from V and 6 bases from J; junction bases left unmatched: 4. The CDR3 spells CAWSEGQGVSEAFF. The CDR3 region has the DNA TGTGCCTGGAGTGAGGGACAGGGGGTTTCTGAAGCTTTCTTT.

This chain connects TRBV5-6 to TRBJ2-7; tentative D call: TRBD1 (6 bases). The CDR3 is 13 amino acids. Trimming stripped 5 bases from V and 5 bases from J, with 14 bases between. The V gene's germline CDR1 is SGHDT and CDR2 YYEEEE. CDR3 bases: TGTGCCAGCAGGGTAATACAGGGCCACGAGCAGTACTTC. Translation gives CASRVIQGHEQYF.

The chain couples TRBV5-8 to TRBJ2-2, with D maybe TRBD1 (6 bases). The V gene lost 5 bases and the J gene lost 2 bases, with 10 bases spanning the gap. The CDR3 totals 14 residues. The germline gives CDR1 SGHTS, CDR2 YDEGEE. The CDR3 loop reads CASRDRLNTGELFF. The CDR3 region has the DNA TGTGCCAGCAGGGACAGACTTAACACCGGGGAGCTGTTTTTT.

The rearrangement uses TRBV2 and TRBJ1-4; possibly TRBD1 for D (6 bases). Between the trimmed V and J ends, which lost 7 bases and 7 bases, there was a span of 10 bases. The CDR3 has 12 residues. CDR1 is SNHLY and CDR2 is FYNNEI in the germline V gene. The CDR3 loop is CASTGDGEKLFF. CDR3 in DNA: TGTGCCAGCACAGGGGATGGTGAAAAACTGTTTTTT.

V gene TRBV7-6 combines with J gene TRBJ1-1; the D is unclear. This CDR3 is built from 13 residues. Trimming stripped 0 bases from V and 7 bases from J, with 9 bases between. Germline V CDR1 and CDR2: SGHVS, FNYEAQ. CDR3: CASSLAPESEAFF. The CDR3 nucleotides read TGTGCCAGCAGCTTAGCCCCAGAGAGTGAAGCTTTCTTT.

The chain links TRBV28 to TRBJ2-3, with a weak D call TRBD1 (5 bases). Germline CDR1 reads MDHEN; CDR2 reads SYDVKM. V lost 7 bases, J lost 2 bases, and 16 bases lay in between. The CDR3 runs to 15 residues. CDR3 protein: CASTSMKGHTDTQYF. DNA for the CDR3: TGTGCCAGCACCAGCATGAAGGGGCACACAGATACGCAGTATTTT.

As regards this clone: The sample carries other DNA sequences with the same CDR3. The CDR3 region has the DNA TGTGCCAGCAGCTTAAACAGGGAGACCCAGTACTTC. The encoded protein is CASSLNRETQYF. This chain links TRBV5-4 with TRBJ2-5; the D gene is possibly TRBD1 (5 bases). Germline V gives CDR1 SGHNT, CDR2 YYREEE (reference sequence). V shed 2 bases and J shed 5 bases, with 7 bases lying between them. The CDR3 sequence is 12 residues long. Drawing the rest from reference TRBV5-4 and TRBJ2-5, the complete variable domain is ETGVTQSPTHLIKTRGQQVTLRCSSQSGHNTVSWYQQALGQGPQFIFQYYREEENGRGNFPPRFSGLQFPNYSSELNVNALELDDSALYLCASSLNRETQYFGPGTRLLVL.

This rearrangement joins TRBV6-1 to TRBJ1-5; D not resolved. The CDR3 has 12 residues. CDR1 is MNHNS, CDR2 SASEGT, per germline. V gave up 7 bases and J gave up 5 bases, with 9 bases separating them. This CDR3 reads CASKWDDQPQHF. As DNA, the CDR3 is TGTGCCAGCAAGTGGGATGATCAGCCCCAGCATTTT.

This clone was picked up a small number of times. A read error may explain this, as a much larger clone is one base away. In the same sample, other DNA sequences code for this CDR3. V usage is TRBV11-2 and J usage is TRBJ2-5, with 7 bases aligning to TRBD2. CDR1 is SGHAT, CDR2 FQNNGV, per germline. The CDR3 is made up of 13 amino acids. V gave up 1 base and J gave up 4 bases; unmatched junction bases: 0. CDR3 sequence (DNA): TGTGCCAGCAGCTTAGCGGGAGGAGAGACCCAGTACTTC. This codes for CASSLAGGETQYF.

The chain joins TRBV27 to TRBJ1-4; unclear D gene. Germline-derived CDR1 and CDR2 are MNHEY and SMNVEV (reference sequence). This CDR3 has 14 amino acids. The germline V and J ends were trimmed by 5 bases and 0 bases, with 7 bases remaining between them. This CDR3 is CASSRAATNEKLFF. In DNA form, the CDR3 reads TGTGCCAGCAGTCGGGCAGCAACTAATGAAAAACTGTTTTTT.

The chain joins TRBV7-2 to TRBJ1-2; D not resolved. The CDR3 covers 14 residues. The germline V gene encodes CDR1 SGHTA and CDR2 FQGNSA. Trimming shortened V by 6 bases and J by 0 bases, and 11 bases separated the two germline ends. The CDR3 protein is CASSQQRANYGYTF. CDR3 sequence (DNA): TGTGCCAGCAGTCAACAGAGAGCTAACTATGGCTACACCTTC.

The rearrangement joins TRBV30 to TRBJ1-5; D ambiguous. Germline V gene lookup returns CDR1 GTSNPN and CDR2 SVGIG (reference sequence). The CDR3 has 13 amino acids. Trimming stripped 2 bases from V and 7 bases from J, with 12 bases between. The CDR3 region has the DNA TGTGCCTGGAGTTCGGACCACAGACAGCCCCAGCATTTT. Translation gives CAWSSDHRQPQHF.

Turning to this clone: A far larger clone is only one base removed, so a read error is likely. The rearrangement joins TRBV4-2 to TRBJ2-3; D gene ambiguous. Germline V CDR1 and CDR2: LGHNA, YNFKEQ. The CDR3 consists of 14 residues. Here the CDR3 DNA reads TGTGCCAGCAGCCAAGATTTTGGGTTAGATATGCAGTATTTT. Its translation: CASSQDFGLDMQYF.

The CDR3 DNA reads as TGTGCCAGCAGCTCCACCGGTAGCGGGAGAGGAGAGACCCAGTACTTC. It encodes CASSSTGSGRGETQYF. The chain is built from TRBV5-5 and TRBJ2-5; TRBD2 matches at 9 bases. Germline CDR1 reads SGHKS; CDR2 reads YYEKEE (reference sequence). The CDR3 runs 16 residues. V gave up 3 bases and J gave up 4 bases; unmatched junction bases: 10.

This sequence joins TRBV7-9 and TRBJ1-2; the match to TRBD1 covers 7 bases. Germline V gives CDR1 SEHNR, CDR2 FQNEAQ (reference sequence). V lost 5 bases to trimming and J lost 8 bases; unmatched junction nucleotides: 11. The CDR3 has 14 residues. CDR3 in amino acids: CASSTRGFSGGYTF. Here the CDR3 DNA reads TGTGCCAGCAGCACCAGGGGGTTCTCTGGAGGCTACACCTTC.

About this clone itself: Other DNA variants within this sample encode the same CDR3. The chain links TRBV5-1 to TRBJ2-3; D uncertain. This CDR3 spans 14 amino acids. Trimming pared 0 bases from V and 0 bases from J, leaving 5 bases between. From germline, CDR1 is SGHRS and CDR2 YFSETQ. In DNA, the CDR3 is TGCGCCAGCAGCTTGGGTCATAGCACAGATACGCAGTATTTT. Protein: CASSLGHSTDTQYF.

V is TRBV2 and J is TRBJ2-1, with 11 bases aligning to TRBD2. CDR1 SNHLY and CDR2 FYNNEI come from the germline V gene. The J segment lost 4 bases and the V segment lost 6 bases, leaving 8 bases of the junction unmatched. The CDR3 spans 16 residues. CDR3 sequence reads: CASRAGLAGAYNEQFF. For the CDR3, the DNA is TGTGCCAGCAGGGCCGGACTAGCGGGCGCATACAATGAGCAGTTCTTC.